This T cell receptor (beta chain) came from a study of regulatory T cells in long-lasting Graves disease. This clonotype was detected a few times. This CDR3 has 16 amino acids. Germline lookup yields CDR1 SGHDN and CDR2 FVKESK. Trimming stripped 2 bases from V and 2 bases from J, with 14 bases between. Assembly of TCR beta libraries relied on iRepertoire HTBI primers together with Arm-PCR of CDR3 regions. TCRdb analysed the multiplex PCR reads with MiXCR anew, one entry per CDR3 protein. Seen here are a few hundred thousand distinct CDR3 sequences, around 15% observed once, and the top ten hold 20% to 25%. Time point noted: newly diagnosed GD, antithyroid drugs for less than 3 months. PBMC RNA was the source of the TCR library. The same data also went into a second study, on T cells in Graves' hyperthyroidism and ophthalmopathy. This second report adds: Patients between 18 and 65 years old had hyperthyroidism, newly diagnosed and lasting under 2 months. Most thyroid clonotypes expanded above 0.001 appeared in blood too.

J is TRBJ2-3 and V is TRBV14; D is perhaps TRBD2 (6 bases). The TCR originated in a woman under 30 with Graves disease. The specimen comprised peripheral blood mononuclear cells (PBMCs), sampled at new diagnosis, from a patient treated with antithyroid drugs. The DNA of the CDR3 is TGTGCCAGCAGCCAAAGAGTGGTAGCGGTCACAGATACGCAGTATTTT. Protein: CASSQRVVAVTDTQYF.